The TCR beta chain described here comes from a study of OX40 agonist ivuxolimab in advanced cancers. The CDR3 covers 17 residues. The germline gives CDR1 SGDLS, CDR2 YYNGEE. The trim removed 0 bases at V and 4 bases at J, leaving 8 bases unmatched. The repertoire was sequenced with immunoSEQ multiplex PCR; TCRdb's copy has only in-frame clones and lacks some. The sample consists of roughly 20,000 clones, around four fifths of them appearing once. In this sample, this clone turned up once. The source is an adult with an advanced solid tumor such as melanoma, head and neck, liver or kidney cancer. This chain uses TRBV9 with TRBJ2-2; 8 bases fit TRBD1. The specimen comprised CD4+ or CD8+ T cells sorted from blood, sampled in a trial of the OX40 agonist ivuxolimab. The CDR3 here is CASSVGGTGGTTGELFF. CDR3 nucleotide sequence: TGTGCCAGCAGCGTAGGCGGAACAGGGGGGACCACCGGGGAGCTGTTTTTT.